The 25 T cell receptor beta chains reported below all come from one sample, sequenced in a study of T cells in localized non-small cell lung cancer (TCRdb year 2020). Preparation of the library involved the immunoSEQ multiplex PCR assay. As stored in TCRdb, this immuneACCESS dataset retains in-frame rearrangements with V and J assigned. A fraction of the clones does not appear; measured against another copy, unresolved V genes explain less than half of the discrepancy, and the remainder lacks a known reason. This sample has some 39,000 clones in its table, and more than 75% of those were observed once. Clones ranked in the top ten supply 30% to 40% of the sample. The sample here was PBMCs, taken before any cancer treatment. These receptors were obtained from a woman aged 40 to 75 with stage II squamous cell lung carcinoma.

For the CDR3, the DNA is TGTGCCAGCTCACCATCCTCCATGGGCACTGAAGCTTTCTTT. Translation gives CASSPSSMGTEAFF. The chain carries TRBV18 and TRBJ1-1; no clear D. Looked up from germline, CDR1 is KGHSH and CDR2 is LQKENI. The ends were cut back, 2 bases at V and 4 bases at J, with 11 bases in the middle. The CDR3 sequence is 14 residues long.

The gene calls are TRBV28 and TRBJ2-7; D gene ambiguous. CDR3 size: 13 residues. Trimming took off 3 bases at V and 0 bases at J, with 6 bases between the two ends. Germline V lookup: CDR1 MDHEN, CDR2 SYDVKM. As DNA, the CDR3 is TGTGCCAGCAGTTTTTCGGCCTCCTACGAGCAGTACTTC. Amino acid sequence: CASSFSASYEQYF.

This chain connects TRBV15 to TRBJ2-1; 8 bases fit TRBD2. There are 16 residues in the CDR3. Germline loops: CDR1 LNHNV, CDR2 YYDKDF (reference sequence). Losses at the gene ends were 3 bases for V and 3 bases for J; bases not matched to a gene: 7. The DNA of the CDR3 is TGTGCCACCAGCAGCGATAGCGGGACCTTCTACAATGAGCAGTTCTTC. This sequence encodes CATSSDSGTFYNEQFF.

The chain carries TRBV20-1 and TRBJ2-1; tentative D call: TRBD2 (7 bases). The CDR3 contains 11 residues. Germline-derived CDR1 and CDR2 are DFQATT and SNEGSKA (reference sequence). V lost 6 bases and J 12 bases, leaving 15 bases between the germline ends. Here the CDR3 reads CSAQDGGPQFF. The CDR3 DNA is TGCAGTGCACAAGACGGGGGGCCGCAGTTCTTC.

The chain uses TRBV5-1 and TRBJ2-7, with TRBD1 identical over 11 bases. CDR3 length: 15 residues. CDR1 is SGHRS and CDR2 is YFSETQ in the germline V gene. V lost 4 bases to trimming and J lost 2 bases; unmatched junction nucleotides: 5. The CDR3 spells CASSPGQGVTYEQYV. The CDR3, as DNA: TGCGCCAGCAGCCCGGGACAGGGGGTTACCTACGAGCAGTACGTC.

This rearrangement joins TRBV28 to TRBJ1-1; D call uncertain. Trimming removed 5 bases at V and 0 bases at J, with 13 bases between. The length of the CDR3 is 15 residues. The V gene's germline CDR1 is MDHEN and CDR2 SYDVKM. The CDR3 DNA reads as TGTGCCAGCAGTAGGGCCCAGGCGCTGAACACTGAAGCTTTCTTT. Amino acids: CASSRAQALNTEAFF.

The V gene is TRBV9, the J gene TRBJ2-3; 7 positions match TRBD2. Germline V gene sequence: CDR1 SGDLS, CDR2 YYNGEE. J lost 8 bases, V lost 2 bases, and 14 bases had no gene match. The CDR3 sequence is 16 residues long. CDR3 sequence: CASSVAAGGSRGTQYF. DNA of the CDR3: TGTGCCAGCAGCGTCGCCGCCGGCGGGAGTCGTGGTACGCAGTATTTT.

This clone has ten or more counts. The chain joins TRBV21-1 to TRBJ1-2; the table names TRBD1, a call not compared with the DNA. TRBV21-1 is a pseudogene. The CDR3 runs 16 residues. CDR3 in amino acids: CATLSEGTAANYGYTF. The CDR3 DNA follows: TGTGCCACCCTAAGCGAGGGGACAGCAGCTAACTATGGCTACACCTTC.

This clone was observed once. The V call is TRBV6-6, the J call TRBJ2-1, with 8 bases that match TRBD1. The trim removed 7 bases at V and 5 bases at J, leaving 7 bases unmatched. This CDR3 region has 14 residues. Germline CDR1 is MNHNY and CDR2 is SVGAGI (reference sequence). The CDR3 protein is CASTTTGVNNEQFF. CDR3 nucleotide sequence: TGTGCCAGCACCACGACAGGGGTCAACAATGAGCAGTTCTTC.

The V gene is TRBV6-6, the J gene TRBJ2-7; 11 bases agree with TRBD2. Losses at the gene ends were 5 bases for V and 2 bases for J; bases not matched to a gene: 2. This CDR3 region has 14 residues. Germline V CDR1 and CDR2: MNHNY, SVGAGI (reference sequence). The CDR3 spells CASSRLAGTYEQYF. The CDR3, as DNA: TGTGCCAGCAGTCGACTAGCGGGGACCTACGAGCAGTACTTC.

The rearrangement links TRBV28 to TRBJ2-1, with 8 bases aligning to TRBD1. Germline values: CDR1 MDHEN, CDR2 SYDVKM. The CDR3 spans 15 residues. The V gene end was trimmed by 6 bases and the J gene end by 4 bases; junction bases not matched to a gene: 8. CDR3 bases: TGTGCCAGCAGAGACGCACAGGGGGTTTACAATGAGCAGTTCTTC. Residues: CASRDAQGVYNEQFF.

This rearrangement joins TRBV28 to TRBJ2-7, with D possibly called TRBD1 or TRBD2 (5 bases each). V was trimmed by 6 bases and J by 3 bases, leaving 12 bases between them. The CDR3 spans 13 residues. Germline assignment: CDR1 MDHEN and CDR2 SYDVKM. The CDR3 sequence: CASSKGRSYEQYV. The CDR3 nucleotides are TGTGCCAGCAGCAAGGGACGGAGCTACGAGCAGTACGTC.

This clone was recorded a few times. The chain employs TRBV11-2 and TRBJ2-2; D gene ambiguous. Looked up from germline, CDR1 is SGHAT and CDR2 is FQNNGV. The V end was cut by 0 bases, the J end by 6 bases, with 11 bases between. This CDR3 has 15 amino acids. The CDR3 loop reads CASSLEQFSPGELFF. For the CDR3, the DNA is TGTGCCAGCAGCTTAGAACAGTTTAGTCCCGGGGAGCTGTTTTTT.

This clone occurred a few times. V is TRBV10-3 and J is TRBJ1-6; 9 nucleotides agree with TRBD1. Germline CDR1 and CDR2: ENHRY and SYGVKD. V gave up 8 bases and J gave up 8 bases; unmatched junction bases: 1. This CDR3 contains 12 residues. CDR3: CAIRTGDSPLHF. In nucleotides, the CDR3 is TGTGCCATCCGGACAGGGGATTCACCCCTCCACTTT.

The rearrangement uses TRBV18 and TRBJ2-5; the match to TRBD2 covers 7 bases. The germline CDR1 and CDR2 sequences are KGHSH and LQKENI. The CDR3 loop spans 16 amino acids. V trimming: 0 bases; J trimming: 4 bases; junction bases outside the gene matches: 8. Here the CDR3 DNA reads TGTGCCAGCTCACCACCGGGGCTCGGGGGGACAGAGACCCAGTACTTC. Translating gives CASSPPGLGGTETQYF.

Notes on this clone: A read error may account for a junction end that differs from germline. Written as DNA, the CDR3 is TGTGCCAGCAGTCCGCTAGGGTTATATGGGCGGGTTGCTTTT. It encodes CASSPLGLYGRVAF. The rearrangement joins TRBV28 to TRBJ1-5, with unresolved D. Germline CDR1 is MDHEN and CDR2 is SYDVKM. The CDR3 totals 14 residues.

The J gene is TRBJ2-5, the V gene TRBV7-2, with D unclear. Germline V CDR1 and CDR2: SGHTA, FQGNSA. Trimming removed 1 base from V and 7 bases from J, with 10 bases in between. CDR3 length equals 13 residues. The CDR3 protein is CASSLDGSRTQYF. The CDR3 DNA sequence: TGTGCCAGCAGCTTAGACGGCTCCAGGACCCAGTACTTC.

V usage is TRBV9 and J usage is TRBJ2-3; TRBD1 might be the D (5 bases). This CDR3 is built from 17 residues. Between the trimmed V and J ends, which lost 4 bases and 4 bases, there was a span of 22 bases. Germline CDR1 is SGDLS and CDR2 is YYNGEE. CDR3 nucleotides: TGTGCCAGCAGCCCCCGGACACAATCGAATAAAGCAGATACGCAGTATTTT. Protein sequence: CASSPRTQSNKADTQYF.

The chain combines TRBV6-1 with TRBJ1-2, with 9 bases identical to TRBD1. V was pared by 7 bases and J by 4 bases, with 10 bases of the junction left unmatched. The CDR3 has 15 amino acids. CDR1 MNHNS and CDR2 SASEGT come from the germline V gene. This CDR3 reads CASILTGTGTYGYTF. For the CDR3, the DNA is TGTGCCAGCATCCTTACCGGGACAGGGACCTATGGCTACACCTTC.

The J gene is TRBJ1-2, the V gene TRBV6-6, with D unclear. The length of the CDR3 is 14 residues. With 4 bases removed from V and 4 bases from J, the gap between germline ends came to 13 bases. CDR1 MNHNY and CDR2 SVGAGI come from the germline V gene (reference sequence). The CDR3 reads CASSLDEATYGYTF. CDR3 coding DNA: TGTGCCAGCAGTTTGGATGAGGCCACCTATGGCTACACCTTC.

This chain connects TRBV2 to TRBJ2-3; D gene unclear. Germline CDR1 SNHLY, CDR2 FYNNEI. Deletions cut 2 bases from V and 0 bases from J, with 6 bases between. This CDR3 spans 14 amino acids. The CDR3 here is CASSENESTDTQYF. CDR3 coding DNA: TGTGCCAGCAGTGAAAATGAGAGCACAGATACGCAGTATTTT.

CDR3 sequence reads: CASSLGPAVTYEQYF. Here the CDR3 DNA reads TGTGCCAGCAGCTTGGGCCCAGCGGTTACCTACGAGCAGTACTTC. V usage is TRBV7-2 and J usage is TRBJ2-7; a weak D match, TRBD2 (5 bases). This CDR3 has 15 amino acids. The V and J ends lost 3 bases and 2 bases respectively, with 14 bases between them. In germline, CDR1 is SGHTA, CDR2 FQGNSA.

This chain links TRBV2 with TRBJ2-6; the D is unclear. Trimming took 5 bases from V and 0 from J, leaving 5 bases between them. Germline loops: CDR1 SNHLY, CDR2 FYNNEI. The CDR3 spans 14 residues. The CDR3 reads CASSRASGANVLTF. In DNA, the CDR3 is TGTGCCAGCAGTAGAGCCTCTGGGGCCAACGTCCTGACTTTC.

The chain links TRBV5-4 to TRBJ1-1; D unresolved. The CDR3 is made up of 14 amino acids. V was clipped by 2 bases and J by 6 bases, with 14 bases between them. The germline V gene encodes CDR1 SGHNT and CDR2 YYREEE (reference sequence). Here the CDR3 reads CASSLFSNYAEAFF. In DNA form, the CDR3 reads TGTGCCAGCAGCTTATTTTCGAATTATGCTGAAGCTTTCTTT.

This clone has only one observation. The V call is TRBV9, the J call TRBJ2-2; D may correspond to TRBD1 or TRBD2 (5 bases each). The CDR3 extends over 19 amino acids. V lost 0 bases to trimming and J lost 6 bases, with 24 bases between them. Germline CDR1 reads SGDLS; CDR2 reads YYNGEE. Here the CDR3 DNA reads TGTGCCAGCAGCGTAGCGGTTACCGGGACCGACCGTCTCTCCGGGGAGCTGTTTTTT. Protein: CASSVAVTGTDRLSGELFF.